This T cell receptor (beta chain) was observed in a study of shared clonotypes between healthy human individuals. Study details: Used for every donor were three CD4 naive, three CD4 memory, two CD8 naive and one CD8 memory plate.

In the naive CD8 group, cells lacked CD45RO and were positively selected for CCR7, so terminally differentiated effector memory CD45RA+ cells were left out. The CDR3 loop spans 16 amino acids. After removal of 4 bases from V and 7 bases from J, the junction contained 11 bases not matched to a gene. The germline gives CDR1 SEHNR, CDR2 FQNEAQ (reference sequence). Clones were sequenced by immunoSEQ multiplex PCR, and TCRdb holds only the in-frame ones, with some missing. The sample holds 1.5 million to 2.5 million clones; 85% to 95% are singletons and the top ten take 1% to 1.5%. The sample was naive CD8+ T cells sorted from blood. The receptor comes from a man aged 18 to 30 in good health. This chain uses TRBV7-9 with TRBJ1-4, with 8 bases matching TRBD1. CDR3 protein: CASSSDREVVGEKLFF. The CDR3 nucleotides are TGTGCCAGCAGCTCGGACAGGGAGGTTGTAGGTGAAAAACTGTTTTTT.